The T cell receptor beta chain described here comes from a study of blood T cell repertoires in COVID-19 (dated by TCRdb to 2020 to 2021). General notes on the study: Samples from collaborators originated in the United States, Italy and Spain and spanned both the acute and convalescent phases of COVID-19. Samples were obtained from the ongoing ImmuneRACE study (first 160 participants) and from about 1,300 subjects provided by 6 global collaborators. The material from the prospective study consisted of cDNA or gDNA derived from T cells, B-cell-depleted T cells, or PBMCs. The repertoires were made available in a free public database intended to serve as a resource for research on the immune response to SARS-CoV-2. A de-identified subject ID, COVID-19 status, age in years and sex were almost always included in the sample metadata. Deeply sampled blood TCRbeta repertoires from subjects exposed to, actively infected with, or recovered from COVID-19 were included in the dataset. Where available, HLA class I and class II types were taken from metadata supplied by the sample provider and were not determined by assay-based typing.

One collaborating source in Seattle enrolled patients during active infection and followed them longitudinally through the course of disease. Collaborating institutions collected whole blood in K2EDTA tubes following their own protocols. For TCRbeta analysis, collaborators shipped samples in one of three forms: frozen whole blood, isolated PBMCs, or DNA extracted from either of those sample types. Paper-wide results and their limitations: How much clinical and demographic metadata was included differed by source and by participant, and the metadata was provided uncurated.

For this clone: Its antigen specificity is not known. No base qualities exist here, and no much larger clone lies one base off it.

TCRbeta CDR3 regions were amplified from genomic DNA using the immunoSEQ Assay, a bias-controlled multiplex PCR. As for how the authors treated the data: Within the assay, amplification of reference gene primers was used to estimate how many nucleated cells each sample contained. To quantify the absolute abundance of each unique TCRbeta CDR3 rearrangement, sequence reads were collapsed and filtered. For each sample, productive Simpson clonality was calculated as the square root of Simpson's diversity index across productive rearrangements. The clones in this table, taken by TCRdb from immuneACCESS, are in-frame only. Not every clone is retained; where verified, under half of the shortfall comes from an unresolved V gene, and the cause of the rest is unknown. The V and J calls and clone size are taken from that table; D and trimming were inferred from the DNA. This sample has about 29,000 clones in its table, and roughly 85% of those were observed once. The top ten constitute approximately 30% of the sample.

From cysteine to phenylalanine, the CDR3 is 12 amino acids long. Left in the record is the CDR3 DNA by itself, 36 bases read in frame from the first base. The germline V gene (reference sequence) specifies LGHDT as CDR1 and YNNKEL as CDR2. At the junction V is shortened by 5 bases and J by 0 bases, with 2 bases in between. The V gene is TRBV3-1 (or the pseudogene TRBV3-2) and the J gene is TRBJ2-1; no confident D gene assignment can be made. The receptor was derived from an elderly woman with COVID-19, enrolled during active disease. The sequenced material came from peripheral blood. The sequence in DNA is TGTGCCAGCAGCTACTCCTACAATGAGCAGTTCTTC. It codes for CASSYSYNEQFF.